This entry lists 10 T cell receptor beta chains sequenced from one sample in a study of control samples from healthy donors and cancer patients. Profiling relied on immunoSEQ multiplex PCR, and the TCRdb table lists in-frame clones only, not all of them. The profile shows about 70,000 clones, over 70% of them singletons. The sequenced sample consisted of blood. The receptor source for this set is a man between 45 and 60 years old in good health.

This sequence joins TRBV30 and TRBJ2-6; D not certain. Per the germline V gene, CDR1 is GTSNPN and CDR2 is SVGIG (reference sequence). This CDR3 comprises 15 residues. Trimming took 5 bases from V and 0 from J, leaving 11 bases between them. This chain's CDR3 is CAWFGLSSGANVLTF. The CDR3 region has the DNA TGTGCCTGGTTCGGGTTGAGCTCTGGGGCCAACGTCCTGACTTTC.

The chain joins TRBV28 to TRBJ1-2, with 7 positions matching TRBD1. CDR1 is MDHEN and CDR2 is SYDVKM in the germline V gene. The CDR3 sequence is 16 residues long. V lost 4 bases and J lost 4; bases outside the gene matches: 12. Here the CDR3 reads CASSSSQGDWIYGYTF. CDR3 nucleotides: TGTGCCAGCAGTTCGAGTCAGGGGGATTGGATCTATGGCTACACCTTC.

The CDR3 DNA follows: TGCGCCAGCAGCCAGAACAGGGGTGCGGTCTATGGCTACACCTTC. Amino acid sequence: CASSQNRGAVYGYTF. The chain has TRBV4-3 and TRBJ1-2; 7 positions agree with TRBD1. Per germline, CDR1 LGHNA and CDR2 YSLEER. The CDR3 has 15 amino acids. V lost 3 bases and J lost 4; bases outside the gene matches: 8.

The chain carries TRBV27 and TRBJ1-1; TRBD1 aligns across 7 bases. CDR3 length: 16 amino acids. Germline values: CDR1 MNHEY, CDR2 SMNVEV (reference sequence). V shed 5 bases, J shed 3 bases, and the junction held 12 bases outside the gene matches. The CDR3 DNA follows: TGTGCCAGCAGTCAACAAAAGACAGGGTTGGACACTGAAGCTTTCTTT. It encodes CASSQQKTGLDTEAFF.

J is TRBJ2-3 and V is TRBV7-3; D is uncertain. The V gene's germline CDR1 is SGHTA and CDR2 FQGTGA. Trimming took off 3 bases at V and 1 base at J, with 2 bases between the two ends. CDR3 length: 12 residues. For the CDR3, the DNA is TGTGCCAGCAGCTTCGGCACAGATACGCAGTATTTT. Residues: CASSFGTDTQYF.

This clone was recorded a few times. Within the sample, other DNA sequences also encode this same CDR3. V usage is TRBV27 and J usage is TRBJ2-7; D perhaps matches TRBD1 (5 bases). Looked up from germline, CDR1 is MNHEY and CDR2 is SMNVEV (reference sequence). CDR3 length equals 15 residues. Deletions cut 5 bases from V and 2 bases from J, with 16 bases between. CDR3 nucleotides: TGTGCCAGCAGTCCAGACCGACAAGGGGCCTACGAGCAGTACTTC. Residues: CASSPDRQGAYEQYF.

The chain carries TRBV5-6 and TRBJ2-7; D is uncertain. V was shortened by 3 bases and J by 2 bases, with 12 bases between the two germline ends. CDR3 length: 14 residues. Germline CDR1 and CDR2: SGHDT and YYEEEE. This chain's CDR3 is CASSWSVMTYEQYF. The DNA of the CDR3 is TGTGCCAGCAGCTGGAGCGTAATGACCTACGAGCAGTACTTC. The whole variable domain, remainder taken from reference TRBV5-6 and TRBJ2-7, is DAGVTQSPTHLIKTRGQQVTLRCSPKSGHDTVSWYQQALGQGPQFIFQYYEEEERQRGNFPDRFSGHQFPNYSSELNVNALLLGDSALYLCASSWSVMTYEQYFGPGTRLTVT.

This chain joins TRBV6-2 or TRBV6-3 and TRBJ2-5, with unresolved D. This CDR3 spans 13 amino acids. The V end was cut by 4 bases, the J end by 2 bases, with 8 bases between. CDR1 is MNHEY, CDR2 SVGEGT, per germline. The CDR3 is CASSFTEQETQYF. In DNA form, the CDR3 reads TGTGCCAGCAGTTTTACGGAACAAGAGACCCAGTACTTC.

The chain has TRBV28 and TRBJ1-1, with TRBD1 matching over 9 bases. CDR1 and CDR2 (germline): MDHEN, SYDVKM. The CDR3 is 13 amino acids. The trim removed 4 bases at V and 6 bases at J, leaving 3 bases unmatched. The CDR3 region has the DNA TGTGCCAGCAGTTCGGGACAGGGCTCTGAAGCTTTCTTT. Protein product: CASSSGQGSEAFF.

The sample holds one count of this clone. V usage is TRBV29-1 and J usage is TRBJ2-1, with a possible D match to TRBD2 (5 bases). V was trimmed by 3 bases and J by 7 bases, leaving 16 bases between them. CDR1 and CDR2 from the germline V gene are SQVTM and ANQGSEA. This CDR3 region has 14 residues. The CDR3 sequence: CSVDRVVTRNEQFF. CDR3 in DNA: TGCAGCGTTGATCGGGTGGTAACTAGGAATGAGCAGTTCTTC.